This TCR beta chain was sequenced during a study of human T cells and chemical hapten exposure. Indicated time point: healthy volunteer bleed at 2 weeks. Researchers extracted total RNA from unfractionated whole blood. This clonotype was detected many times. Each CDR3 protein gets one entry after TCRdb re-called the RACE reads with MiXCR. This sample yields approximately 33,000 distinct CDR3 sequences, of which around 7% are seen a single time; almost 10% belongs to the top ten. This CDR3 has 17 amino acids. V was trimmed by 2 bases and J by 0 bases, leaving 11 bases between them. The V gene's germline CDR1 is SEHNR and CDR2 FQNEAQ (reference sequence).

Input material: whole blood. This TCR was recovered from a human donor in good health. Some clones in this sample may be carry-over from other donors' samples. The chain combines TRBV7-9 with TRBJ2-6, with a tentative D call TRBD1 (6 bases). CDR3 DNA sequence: TGTGCCAGCAGCTTACAGGGGCCCCTCTCTGGGGCCAACGTCCTGACTTTC. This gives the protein CASSLQGPLSGANVLTF.